These 25 T cell receptor beta chains share one sample of origin, sequenced in a study of T cells in Graves' hyperthyroidism and ophthalmopathy. Regions amplified from RNA transcripts were the TCR beta CDR3 regions. RT-PCR in the first round (using the HTBI primer set) targeted the TCR CDR3. TCRdb itself ran the multiplex PCR reads through MiXCR, one entry per CDR3 protein. The top ten clones hold roughly 53% of a sample with 250,000 to 300,000 distinct CDR3 sequences, about 15% of them seen once. Sequencing used blood. The receptors stem from a woman aged 55 to 70 with Graves' ophthalmopathy.

J is TRBJ2-1 and V is TRBV11-2; 10 positions agree with TRBD1. Trimming took 5 bases from V and 7 from J; bases not matched to a gene: 2. CDR3 size: 13 residues. The germline V gene encodes CDR1 SGHAT and CDR2 FQNNGV. CDR3 bases: TGTGCCAGCAGCCGGACAGGGGGGAATGAGCAGTTCTTC. Translating it yields CASSRTGGNEQFF.

In its sample, this clonotype was seen many times. The V and J genes are TRBV11-2 and TRBJ2-1, with 7 positions matching TRBD1. This CDR3 contains 13 residues. The junction had 5 bases not matched to a gene; V was cut back by 1 base and J by 11 bases. Looked up from germline, CDR1 is SGHAT and CDR2 is FQNNGV. CDR3 nucleotides: TGTGCCAGCAGCTTAGCTCACAGGGGTAAGCAGTTCTTC. This translates into CASSLAHRGKQFF.

The genes are TRBV20-1 and TRBJ2-2, with 8 bases aligning to TRBD2. The CDR3 is made up of 15 amino acids. Germline loops: CDR1 DFQATT, CDR2 SNEGSKA (reference sequence). Losses at the gene ends were 3 bases for V and 7 bases for J; bases not matched to a gene: 10. The CDR3 sequence is CSARDGTRNYGELFF. The CDR3 DNA follows: TGCAGTGCTAGGGACGGGACTAGGAATTACGGGGAGCTGTTTTTT.

This clonotype occurred a few times. This chain links TRBV27 with TRBJ2-2; D gene uncertain. CDR3 length: 14 residues. Trimming took off 2 bases at V and 5 bases at J, with 9 bases between the two ends. Per germline, CDR1 MNHEY and CDR2 SMNVEV (reference sequence). The CDR3 sequence: CASSLGPFTGELFF. CDR3 nucleotide sequence: TGTGCCAGCAGTTTAGGGCCCTTTACCGGGGAGCTGTTTTTT.

This chain uses TRBV6-1 with TRBJ2-1; the D is unclear. With 5 bases removed from V and 0 bases from J, the gap between germline ends came to 11 bases. Germline lookup yields CDR1 MNHNS and CDR2 SASEGT. The CDR3 sequence is 15 residues long. The CDR3 loop reads CASSSRAISYNEQFF. CDR3 nucleotides: TGTGCCAGCAGTTCACGAGCAATCTCCTACAATGAGCAGTTCTTC.

The chain employs TRBV5-1 and TRBJ2-7, with D maybe TRBD2 (5 bases). The CDR3 sequence is 14 residues long. Germline assignment: CDR1 SGHRS and CDR2 YFSETQ. Trimming took off 9 bases at V and 4 bases at J, with 20 bases between the two ends. The chain's CDR3 is CANSEMARGYEQYF. CDR3 coding DNA: TGCGCCAACAGTGAAATGGCCCGGGGATACGAGCAGTACTTC.

This clonotype was counted at least ten times. The chain couples TRBV7-2 to TRBJ2-5, with TRBD2 as a possible D gene (5 bases). V lost 5 bases and J lost 2, with 12 bases in between. The CDR3 extends over 14 amino acids. CDR1 and CDR2 from the germline V gene are SGHTA and FQGNSA. CDR3 in DNA: TGTGCCAGCAGCCCATCCAGGACTCAAGAGACCCAGTACTTC. This translates into CASSPSRTQETQYF.

This clonotype appeared many times. The chain recombines TRBV24-1 with TRBJ2-7, with 12 bases fitting TRBD1. The ends lost 7 bases at V and 5 bases at J; junction bases unmatched: 5. Germline lookup yields CDR1 KGHDR and CDR2 SFDVKD. This CDR3 region has 14 residues. The CDR3 nucleotides read TGTGCCACCAGCTCGGGACAGGGGGCGAACGAGCAGTACTTC. It encodes CATSSGQGANEQYF.

There are a few counts of this clonotype. The J gene is TRBJ2-5, the V gene TRBV29-1; 9 bases fit TRBD2. The ends lost 7 bases at V and 5 bases at J; junction bases unmatched: 5. Germline CDR1 reads SQVTM; CDR2 reads ANQGSEA. This CDR3 contains 12 residues. CDR3 nucleotides: TGCAGCGAGACTAGCGGTACGGAGACCCAGTACTTC. Translating gives CSETSGTETQYF.

There are many counts of this clonotype. The chain couples TRBV6-2 or TRBV6-3 to TRBJ1-2; D is unresolved. V gave up 5 bases and J gave up 8 bases, with 9 bases separating them. The germline V gene has CDR1 MNHEY and CDR2 SVGEGT. There are 11 residues in the CDR3. CDR3 nucleotide sequence: TGTGCCAGCAGTCCCGGAGCCGGCTACACCTTC. Protein product: CASSPGAGYTF.

This clonotype was seen repeatedly, ten times or more. The rearrangement links TRBV9 to TRBJ2-3; 7 bases line up with TRBD2. The ends lost 2 bases at V and 3 bases at J; junction bases unmatched: 9. This CDR3 spans 16 amino acids. The germline V gene encodes CDR1 SGDLS and CDR2 YYNGEE. CDR3 nucleotide sequence: TGTGCCAGCAGCGTCATGCACGGGGGGACGACAGATACGCAGTATTTT. It yields the protein CASSVMHGGTTDTQYF.

This clonotype was seen many times. The gene calls are TRBV13 and TRBJ1-1, with TRBD1 matching over 10 bases. The V gene's germline CDR1 is PRHDT and CDR2 FYEKMQ (reference sequence). There are 17 residues in the CDR3. After removal of 5 bases from V and 0 bases from J, the junction contained 9 bases not matched to a gene. CDR3 sequence: CASSPRTGGPLNTEAFF. The CDR3, as DNA: TGTGCCAGCAGCCCCAGGACAGGGGGTCCCCTGAACACTGAAGCTTTCTTT.

This clonotype came up many times. The CDR3 is CASRSRPGDTEAFF. CDR3 nucleotides: TGCGCCAGCAGGTCCAGGCCTGGGGACACTGAAGCTTTCTTT. The chain has TRBV5-1 and TRBJ1-1; D is undetermined. Per the germline V gene, CDR1 is SGHRS and CDR2 is YFSETQ. The CDR3 runs to 14 residues. Trimming pared 5 bases from V and 3 bases from J, leaving 14 bases between.

The sample holds a few counts of this clonotype. The chain is built from TRBV5-8 and TRBJ1-5; no clear D. The CDR3 spans 13 residues. V was pared by 0 bases and J by 11 bases, with 12 bases between. In germline, CDR1 is SGHTS, CDR2 YDEGEE. CDR3 amino acids: CASSLDGRNAQHF. In DNA, the CDR3 is TGTGCCAGCAGCTTGGACGGACGCAATGCCCAGCATTTT.

This clonotype has just a few counts. V and J are TRBV4-3 and TRBJ2-7, with 10 bases aligning to TRBD1. Germline CDR1 and CDR2: LGHNA and YSLEER. V shed 0 bases, J shed 3 bases, and the junction held 8 bases outside the gene matches. The CDR3 runs 17 residues. The CDR3 here is CASSQEWGDRGLYEQYF. Here the CDR3 DNA reads TGCGCCAGCAGCCAAGAATGGGGAGACAGGGGGCTCTACGAGCAGTACTTC.

In its sample, this clonotype was seen many times. V gene TRBV6-5 combines with J gene TRBJ2-7; D unclear. The ends were cut back, 2 bases at V and 3 bases at J, with 8 bases in the middle. The CDR3 consists of 13 residues. Germline V CDR1 and CDR2: MNHEY, SVGAGI. The CDR3 DNA follows: TGTGCCAGCAGTTACAGCCGCGTCTACGAGCAGTACTTC. Amino acid sequence: CASSYSRVYEQYF.

On this clonotype itself: A single base separates this from a much larger clone, so it may be a read error. No conserved phenylalanine or tryptophan is present at the end of the CDR3, so a read error is the likely explanation. The CDR3 reads CASSPGQGAFGTEAFI. CDR3 bases: TGCGCCAGCAGCCCGGGACAGGGGGCTTTCGGAACTGAAGCTTTCATT. The chain combines TRBV5-1 with TRBJ1-1; 12 nucleotides align to TRBD1. The V gene end was trimmed by 4 bases and the J gene end by 5 bases; junction bases not matched to a gene: 9. The CDR3 sequence is 16 residues long. Germline values: CDR1 SGHRS, CDR2 YFSETQ.

Concerning this clonotype: Here the CDR3 omits its conserved ending phenylalanine or tryptophan, so a read error is the likely source. The chain is built from TRBV27 and TRBJ2-1; D is uncertain. CDR1 is MNHEY and CDR2 is SMNVEV in the germline V gene (reference sequence). Trimming removed 8 bases at V and 4 bases at J, with 3 bases between. CDR3 length: 10 amino acids. The CDR3: CASRYNEQFL. CDR3 in DNA: TGTGCCAGCCGGTACAATGAGCAGTTCCTC.

The chain carries TRBV28 and TRBJ1-4; tentative D call: TRBD1 (5 bases). This CDR3 contains 19 residues. The germline gives CDR1 MDHEN, CDR2 SYDVKM. V lost 5 bases, J lost 8 bases, and 30 bases lay in between. CDR3: CASSAPGLPPWVPREKLFF. CDR3 DNA: TGTGCCAGCAGTGCCCCGGGACTGCCCCCGTGGGTCCCCCGGGAAAAACTGTTTTTT.

V is TRBV5-8 and J is TRBJ1-5; possibly TRBD1 for D (5 bases). This CDR3 is built from 17 residues. V lost 10 bases and J lost 0, with 23 bases in between. CDR1 and CDR2 from the germline V gene are SGHTS and YDEGEE. For the CDR3, the DNA is TGTGCCGGCACCCGGGACTTAGGGCTGGATAGCAATCAGCCCCAGCATTTT. Amino acids: CAGTRDLGLDSNQPQHF.

A few counts support this clonotype. The chain recombines TRBV7-2 with TRBJ1-1; TRBD1 matches at 9 bases. The V segment lost 7 bases and the J segment 4 bases; nucleotides outside the gene matches: 7. CDR1 SGHTA and CDR2 FQGNSA come from the germline V gene. The CDR3 is 14 residues long. CDR3 coding DNA: TGTGCCAGCATCTTCGACAGGGGGACCACTGAAGCTTTCTTT. Its translation is CASIFDRGTTEAFF.

This clonotype was seen more than once but under ten times. The chain is built from TRBV6-2 or TRBV6-3 and TRBJ2-3, with 8 bases lining up with TRBD1. Germline V gene data show CDR1 as MNHEY and CDR2 as SVGEGT. CDR3 length equals 16 residues. V dropped 4 bases and J dropped 0; count of bases not matched to a gene: 6. The CDR3 bases are TGTGCCAGCAGTTTAGACAGGGGACAAAGCACAGATACGCAGTATTTT. It codes for CASSLDRGQSTDTQYF.

The sample holds many counts of this clonotype. V usage is TRBV16 and J usage is TRBJ2-3, with a tentative D call TRBD1 (6 bases). With 8 bases removed from V and 3 bases from J, the gap between germline ends came to 15 bases. The germline CDR1 and CDR2 sequences are KGHSY and FQNENV. The CDR3 has 14 amino acids. DNA for the CDR3: TGTGCCAGCGGCTCGGAACAGGGAACAGATACGCAGTATTTT. The encoded protein is CASGSEQGTDTQYF.

This clonotype was observed at least ten times. The gene calls are TRBV7-2 and TRBJ2-7; TRBD1 matches 9 bases. Unmatched junction bases numbered 9, after V lost 5 bases and J lost 4 bases. The CDR3 covers 15 residues. Per the germline V gene, CDR1 is SGHTA and CDR2 is FQGNSA. In nucleotides, the CDR3 is TGTGCCAGCAGCACCACAGGGGGCGCGATGTACGAGCAGTACTTC. It translates to CASSTTGGAMYEQYF.

This rearrangement joins TRBV6-2 or TRBV6-3 to TRBJ2-7; 7 positions match TRBD1. The CDR3 has 12 amino acids. Trimming cost V 5 bases and J 5 bases; bases outside gene matches: 3. CDR1 MNHEY and CDR2 SVGEGT come from the germline V gene. This chain's CDR3 is CASSPTGDEQYF. The CDR3 DNA reads as TGTGCCAGCAGTCCAACAGGGGACGAGCAGTACTTC.